This TCR beta chain was observed in a study of PD-1 blockade in classical Hodgkin lymphoma. Study results and limitations: By C4D1, diversity of CD4+ TCRs had risen significantly, whereas that of CD8+ TCRs had not. Complete responders started with a diversity level that resembled newly diagnosed patients at baseline.

Germline V gene data show CDR1 as MNHNY and CDR2 as SVGAGI (reference sequence). The CDR3 has 14 amino acids. Trimming left V 6 bases short and J 0 bases short, with 11 bases between. In the case of this clone: What it binds is not known.

Every single patient, without exception, relapsed after autologous stem cell transplantation, and brentuximab vedotin exposure varied. Sequenced by immunoSEQ multiplex PCR; TCRdb stores in-frame clones only, minus some. The sample consists of roughly 14,000 clones, around 64% of them appearing once. Here the sequenced sample was peripheral blood mononuclear cells (PBMCs), taken at baseline. V is TRBV6-6 and J is TRBJ1-1; D unclear. This clonotype was sampled from a human donor with classical Hodgkin lymphoma. CDR3 region: CASSSPHLNTEAFF. In DNA form, the CDR3 reads TGTGCCAGCAGCTCACCCCACCTGAACACTGAAGCTTTCTTT.